The TCR beta chain under discussion was sequenced for a study of blood T cells in healthy people across ages. Study results and limitations: Per million T cells, the diversity of TCR beta decreased roughly linearly as age advanced.

It was with a sample-barcoded 5' primer and a J-beta primer mix that a second PCR of roughly 7 to 12 cycles was run. Per sample, CDR3-containing paired-end reads numbered at least 2.5 million. One entry per CDR3 protein, called by TCRdb with MiXCR from the 5' RACE reads. The table records around 820,000 distinct CDR3 sequences, roughly 25% of them present only once. CDR1 is SEHNR, CDR2 FQNEAQ, per germline (reference sequence). V was shortened by 1 base and J by 2 bases, with 14 bases between the two germline ends. The CDR3 covers 16 residues. This clonotype turned up a few times. Its specificity is not known. Total RNA, at least 5 micrograms per sample, was extracted from PBMCs. The same data also contributed to another study, on T cells of mothers and their children.

Input material: blood. The V and J genes are TRBV7-9 and TRBJ1-2; D uncertain. The clonotype was recovered from a boy aged 5-17 years in good health. The CDR3 loop reads CASSLGGDILNYGYTF. The CDR3 region has the DNA TGTGCCAGCAGCTTAGGAGGCGATATACTAAACTATGGCTACACCTTC.